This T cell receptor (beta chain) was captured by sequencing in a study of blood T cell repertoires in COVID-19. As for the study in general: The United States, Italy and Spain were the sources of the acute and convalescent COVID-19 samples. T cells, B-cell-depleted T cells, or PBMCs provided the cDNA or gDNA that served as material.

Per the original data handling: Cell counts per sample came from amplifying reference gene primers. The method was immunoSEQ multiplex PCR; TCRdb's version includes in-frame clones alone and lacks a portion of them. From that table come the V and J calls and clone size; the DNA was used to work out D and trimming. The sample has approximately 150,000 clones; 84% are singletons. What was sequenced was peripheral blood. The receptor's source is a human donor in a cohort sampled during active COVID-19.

CDR3 residues: CASSMTGTTNEKLFF. The CDR3 DNA follows: TGTGCCAGTAGTATGACGGGGACTACTAATGAAAAACTGTTTTTT. This chain connects TRBV19 to TRBJ1-4, with D possibly being TRBD1 (5 bases). Per germline, CDR1 LNHDA and CDR2 SQIVND (reference sequence). The CDR3 has 15 residues. Trimming pared 3 bases from V and 2 bases from J, leaving 10 bases between. Together with reference TRBV19 and TRBJ1-4, the CDR3 gives the full variable domain: DGGITQSPKYLFRKEGQNVTLSCEQNLNHDAMYWYRQDPGQGLRLIYYSQIVNDFQKGDIAEGYSVSREKKESFPLTVTSAQKNPTAFYLCASSMTGTTNEKLFFGSGTQLSVL.